Below, one T cell receptor (beta chain) is given with its context. The target antigen is unknown. ViraFEST used viral peptide pools to expand antigen-specific CD4+ T cells before sequencing. Upon completion of 10 days in culture, CD4+ T cells were isolated. Previously uninfected by SARS-CoV-2, the vaccine recipients also showed negative nucleocapsid antibodies. Approximately 2.1 million PBMC were placed in each well, which was supplemented with 8.5 to 10 IU/ml IL-2 and 7.5 to 10 ug/ml peptides. The CDR3 is 13 amino acids. J lost 5 bases, V lost 6 bases, and 4 bases had no gene match. Germline CDR1 and CDR2: MNHEY and SVGAGI. This entry comes from a study of vaccination effects on CD4 cells after COVID-19. Whole-study findings and limits: Marked clonal contraction was seen late after vaccination (in both infection- and vaccine-induced clones).

The method was immunoSEQ multiplex PCR; TCRdb's version includes in-frame clones alone and lacks a portion of them. The data contain approximately 40,000 clones, 70% of them singletons. The sample here was CD4+ T cells from PBMCs cultured with SARS-CoV-2 spike peptides, taken before COVID-19 vaccination. The V and J genes are TRBV6-5 and TRBJ2-5, with 9 bases that match TRBD1. The TCR was taken from a human donor who received a COVID-19 vaccine. The CDR3 sequence: CASSNDRGETQYF. CDR3 in DNA: TGTGCCAGCAGCAATGACAGGGGGGAGACCCAGTACTTC.